This T cell receptor (beta chain) was sequenced in a study of regulatory T cells in long-lasting Graves disease (dated by TCRdb to about 2021). Some background on the complete study: Persistent Graves' disease was defined as antithyroid drug treatment for over 5 years with persistently positive TSH receptor autoantibodies. The study took place in China and was registered as a clinical trial. Persistent Graves' disease patients were compared with newly diagnosed Graves' disease patients by peripheral blood TCR sequencing and RNA sequencing. A total of about 33 samples were covered by TCR sequencing, comprising roughly 13 persistent and around 20 newly diagnosed Graves' disease patients. In the clinical cohort, patients with persistent Graves' disease had used antithyroid drugs for an average of approximately eleven years. General conclusions and limits of the study: Only the TCR beta chain was sequenced and analyzed. TRBV28, TRBJ1-2 and TRBJ2-5 were preferentially used in persistent disease, while TRBV20-1 and TRBJ2-1 were favored in newly diagnosed disease. More public clonotypes were shared among persistent patients (under 3,000) than among newly diagnosed patients (just under 1,000). The small sample size was acknowledged by the authors as a limitation that may reduce accuracy. Peripheral blood alone was examined, since thyroid tissue, which constituted the primary lesion, could not be accessed. Lower TCR Shannon entropy and fewer highly expanded clones were observed in persistent Graves' disease patients than in newly diagnosed patients, which suggested clonal expansion.

The V end gives up 2 bases and the J end 5 bases, leaving 1 base in the junction not matched to a gene. The CDR3 has 13 amino acids, counting the end cysteine and phenylalanine. This entry keeps only the CDR3 DNA: 39 bases, framed from base 1. The germline V gene (reference sequence) specifies SEHNR as CDR1 and FQNEAQ as CDR2. The protocol used for the library was multiplex PCR. Instrument on record: Illumina HiSeq 4000. iRepertoire HTBI primers and Arm-PCR amplification of CDR3 regions were used to construct TCR beta libraries. Gel purification was performed on PCR products prior to sequencing. Processing in the source paper ran as follows. Gene usage analysis of CDR3 amino acid clonotypes used the 60 to 80 TRBV and more than 13 TRBJ segments found across samples. Filtered high-quality paired reads were merged into contigs using COPE and FqMerger. BLAST was used to align contigs to the IMGT TRBV, TRBD and TRBJ reference genes, and CDR3 was defined following IMGT. Any clonotype with a frequency above 0.1% was counted as a highly expanded clone. Shannon entropy served as the measure of repertoire diversity, while the Gini coefficient captured V-J evenness. A clonotype found in more than one individual was treated as public. Using fastp trimming at Q25 and MiXCR clonotype assembly, TCRdb reanalyzed the public sequencing data and kept in-frame beta chains. Rows are combined by CDR3 protein, so each entry shows the most common genes and DNA. These V and J calls derive from TCRdb rather than the authors' analysis. The sample includes roughly 470,000 distinct CDR3 sequences, with less than 25% observed a single time. The ten largest make up over 7.5% of the sample.

Read against the paper, the sample's time point label means: persistent/refractory GD, antithyroid drugs over 5 years with positive TRAb. For both TCR sequencing and RNA sequencing, RNA was extracted from PBMCs using TRIzol. The diagnosis of Graves' disease followed American Thyroid Association guidelines. Recruitment of patients was carried out at an endocrinology department in Xi'an, China. Each patient gave roughly 10 milliliters of peripheral blood, collected in an EDTA anticoagulant tube. Ficoll Paque Plus density gradient separation was used to isolate PBMCs, and no further T cell sorting was performed. An Agilent 2100 Bioanalyzer and agarose gel were used to assess RNA quality, and a NanoDrop 2000 was used to measure RNA concentration. This clonotype has ten or more counts. Which antigen it targets is not known. It has no much larger one-base neighbor in the sample; base qualities were not kept.

Sample: peripheral blood mononuclear cells (PBMCs), taken when the disease was refractory, from a patient treated with antithyroid drugs. The rearrangement combines TRBV7-9 with TRBJ1-1; the junction holds 8 bases that match TRBD1. The origin of this receptor is a female donor with Graves disease. At the DNA level, the sequence is TGTGCCAGCAGCTTAACAGGGGGGACTGAAGCTTTCTTT. Protein translation: CASSLTGGTEAFF.